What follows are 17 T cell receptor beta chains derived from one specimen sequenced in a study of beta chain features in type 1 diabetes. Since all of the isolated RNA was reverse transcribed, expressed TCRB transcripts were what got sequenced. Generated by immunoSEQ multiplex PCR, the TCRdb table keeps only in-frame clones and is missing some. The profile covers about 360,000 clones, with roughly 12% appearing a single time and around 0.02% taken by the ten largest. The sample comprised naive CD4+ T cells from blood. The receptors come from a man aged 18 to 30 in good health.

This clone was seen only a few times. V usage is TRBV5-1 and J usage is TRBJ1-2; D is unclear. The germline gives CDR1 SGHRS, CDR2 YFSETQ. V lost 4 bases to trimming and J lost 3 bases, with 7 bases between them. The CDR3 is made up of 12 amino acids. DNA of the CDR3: TGCGCCAGCAGCCCGGCGGACTATGGCTACACCTTC. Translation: CASSPADYGYTF.

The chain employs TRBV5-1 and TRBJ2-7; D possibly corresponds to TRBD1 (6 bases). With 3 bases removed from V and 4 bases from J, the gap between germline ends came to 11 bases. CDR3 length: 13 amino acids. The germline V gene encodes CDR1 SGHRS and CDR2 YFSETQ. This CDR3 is CASSWDKTYEQYF. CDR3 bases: TGCGCCAGCAGCTGGGACAAGACATACGAGCAGTACTTC.

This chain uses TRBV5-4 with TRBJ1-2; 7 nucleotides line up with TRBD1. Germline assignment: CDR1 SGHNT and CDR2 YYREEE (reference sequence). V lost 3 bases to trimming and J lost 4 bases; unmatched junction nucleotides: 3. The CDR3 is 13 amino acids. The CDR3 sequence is CASSSTGSYGYTF. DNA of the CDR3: TGTGCCAGCAGCTCGACAGGGTCCTATGGCTACACCTTC.

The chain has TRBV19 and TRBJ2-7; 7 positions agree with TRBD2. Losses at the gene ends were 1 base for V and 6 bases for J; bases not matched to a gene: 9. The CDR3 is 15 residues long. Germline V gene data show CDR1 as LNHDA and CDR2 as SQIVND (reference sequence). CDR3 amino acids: CASSIAARELTEQYF. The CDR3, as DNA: TGTGCCAGTAGTATAGCTGCGCGGGAGTTAACCGAGCAGTACTTC.

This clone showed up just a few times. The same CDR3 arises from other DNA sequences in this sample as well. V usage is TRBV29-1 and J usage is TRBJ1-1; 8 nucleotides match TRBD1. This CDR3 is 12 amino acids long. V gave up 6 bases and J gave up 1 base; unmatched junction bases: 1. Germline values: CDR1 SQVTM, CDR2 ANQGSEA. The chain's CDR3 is CSVGTGNTEAFF. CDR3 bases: TGCAGCGTCGGGACAGGGAACACTGAAGCTTTCTTT.

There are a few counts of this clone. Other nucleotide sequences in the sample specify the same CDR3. CDR3 in amino acids: CASSFAGGETQYF. The CDR3, as DNA: TGTGCCAGCAGCTTCGCGGGAGGAGAGACCCAGTACTTC. The J gene is TRBJ2-5, the V gene TRBV7-2, with 8 bases aligning to TRBD2. V trimming: 3 bases; J trimming: 4 bases; junction bases outside the gene matches: 1. Looked up from germline, CDR1 is SGHTA and CDR2 is FQGNSA. This CDR3 region has 13 residues.

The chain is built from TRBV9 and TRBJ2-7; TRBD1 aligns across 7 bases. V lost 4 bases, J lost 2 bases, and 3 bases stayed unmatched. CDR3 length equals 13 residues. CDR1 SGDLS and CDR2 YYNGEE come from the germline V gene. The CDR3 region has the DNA TGTGCCAGCAGCCGGGACAGACCCTACGAGCAGTACTTC. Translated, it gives CASSRDRPYEQYF.

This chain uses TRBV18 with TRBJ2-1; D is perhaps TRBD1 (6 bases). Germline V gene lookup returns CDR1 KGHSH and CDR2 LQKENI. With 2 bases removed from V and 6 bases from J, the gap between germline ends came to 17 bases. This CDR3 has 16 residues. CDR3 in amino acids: CASSPGQGSFSNEQFF. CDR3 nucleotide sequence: TGTGCCAGCTCACCAGGCCAGGGGAGTTTCAGCAATGAGCAGTTCTTC.

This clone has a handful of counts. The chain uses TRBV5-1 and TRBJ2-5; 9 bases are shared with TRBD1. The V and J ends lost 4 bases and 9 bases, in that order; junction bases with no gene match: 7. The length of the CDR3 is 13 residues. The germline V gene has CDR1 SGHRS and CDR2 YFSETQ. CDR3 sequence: CASSGTGPEAQYF. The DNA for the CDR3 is TGCGCCAGCAGCGGGACAGGGCCCGAGGCCCAGTACTTC.

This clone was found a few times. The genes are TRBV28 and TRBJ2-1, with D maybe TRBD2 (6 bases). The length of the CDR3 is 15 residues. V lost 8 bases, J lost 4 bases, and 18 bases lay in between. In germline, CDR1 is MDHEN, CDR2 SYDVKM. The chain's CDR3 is CASLFRAAGYNEQFF. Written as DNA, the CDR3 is TGTGCCAGCCTATTCAGGGCCGCGGGGTACAATGAGCAGTTCTTC.

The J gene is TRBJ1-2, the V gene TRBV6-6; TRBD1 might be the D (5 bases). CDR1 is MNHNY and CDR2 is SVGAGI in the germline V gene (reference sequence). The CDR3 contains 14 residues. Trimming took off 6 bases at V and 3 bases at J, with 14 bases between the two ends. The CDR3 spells CASSPAGGDYGYTF. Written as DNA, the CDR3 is TGTGCCAGCAGCCCCGCGGGGGGGGACTATGGCTACACCTTC.

CDR3 bases: TGTGCCTGGAGGGGTCGGGGGGGCTTTTCCGGGGAGCTGTTTTTT. Translated, it gives CAWRGRGGFSGELFF. The genes are TRBV30 and TRBJ2-2, with 8 bases fitting TRBD2. Germline assignment: CDR1 GTSNPN and CDR2 SVGIG (reference sequence). This CDR3 comprises 15 residues. With V trimmed by 3 bases and J by 6 bases, 9 bases remained unmatched.

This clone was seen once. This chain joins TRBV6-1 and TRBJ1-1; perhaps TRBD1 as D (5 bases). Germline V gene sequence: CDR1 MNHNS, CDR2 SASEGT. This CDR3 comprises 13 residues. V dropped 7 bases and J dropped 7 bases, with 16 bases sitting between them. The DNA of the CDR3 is TGTGCCAGCATATTTGGGGCAGCTAGTGAAGCTTTCTTT. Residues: CASIFGAASEAFF.

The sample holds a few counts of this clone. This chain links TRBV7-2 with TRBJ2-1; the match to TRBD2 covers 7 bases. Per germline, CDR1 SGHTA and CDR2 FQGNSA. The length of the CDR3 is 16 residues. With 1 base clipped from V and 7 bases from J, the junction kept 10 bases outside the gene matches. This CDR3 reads CASSLVPSGGGNEQFF. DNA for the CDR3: TGTGCCAGCAGCTTAGTTCCTAGCGGAGGCGGGAATGAGCAGTTCTTC.

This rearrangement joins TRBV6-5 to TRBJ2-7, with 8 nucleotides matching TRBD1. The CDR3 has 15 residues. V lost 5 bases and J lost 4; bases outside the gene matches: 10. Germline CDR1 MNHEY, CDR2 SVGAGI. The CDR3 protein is CASSTARDRRYEQYF. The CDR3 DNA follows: TGTGCCAGCAGTACAGCGCGGGACAGGCGTTACGAGCAGTACTTC.

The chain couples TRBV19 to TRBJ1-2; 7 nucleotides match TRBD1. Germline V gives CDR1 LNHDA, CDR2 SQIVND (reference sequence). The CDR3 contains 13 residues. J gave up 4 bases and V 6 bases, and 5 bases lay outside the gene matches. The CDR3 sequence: CASREQGRYGYTF. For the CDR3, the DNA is TGTGCCAGTAGGGAACAGGGGCGCTATGGCTACACCTTC.

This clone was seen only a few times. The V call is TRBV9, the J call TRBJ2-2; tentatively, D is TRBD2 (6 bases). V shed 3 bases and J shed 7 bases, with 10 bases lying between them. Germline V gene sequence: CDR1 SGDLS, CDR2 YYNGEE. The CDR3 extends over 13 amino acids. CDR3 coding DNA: TGTGCCAGCAGCGCCCGACTAGGCGGGGAGCTGTTTTTT. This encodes CASSARLGGELFF.